This T cell receptor (beta chain) was captured by sequencing in a study of T cells after yellow fever vaccination. CDR3 size: 12 residues. Germline CDR1 reads MDHEN; CDR2 reads SYDVKM. The V and J ends lost 11 bases and 1 base respectively, with 11 bases between them. Template switching by 5'RACE produced TCR cDNA, adding a universal primer site and UMIs. TCRdb ran MiXCR on the 5' RACE reads and lists one entry per CDR3 protein. The sample holds around 150,000 distinct CDR3 sequences; 5.5% to 7.5% are singletons and the top ten take around 2.3%. Details on this clonotype: Its antigen is currently unknown.

Study conclusions and caveats: A weaker but faster secondary response was observed, peaking on day 5 versus 15. Post-booster repertoires again held most primary-vaccination clones (just under 97% CD4, 88% CD8). The CD4 compartment and the CD8 compartment contained a small share of clonotypes in common.

The receptor was derived from a young man who received the YFV17D yellow fever vaccine. This chain connects TRBV28 to TRBJ1-2; D is unclear. The source was CD4+ T cells sorted from PBMCs, collected less than 6 days after the first yellow fever vaccination. The DNA for the CDR3 is TGTGCCTCCCACGAAAGTAACTATGGCTACACCTTC. This gives the protein CASHESNYGYTF.